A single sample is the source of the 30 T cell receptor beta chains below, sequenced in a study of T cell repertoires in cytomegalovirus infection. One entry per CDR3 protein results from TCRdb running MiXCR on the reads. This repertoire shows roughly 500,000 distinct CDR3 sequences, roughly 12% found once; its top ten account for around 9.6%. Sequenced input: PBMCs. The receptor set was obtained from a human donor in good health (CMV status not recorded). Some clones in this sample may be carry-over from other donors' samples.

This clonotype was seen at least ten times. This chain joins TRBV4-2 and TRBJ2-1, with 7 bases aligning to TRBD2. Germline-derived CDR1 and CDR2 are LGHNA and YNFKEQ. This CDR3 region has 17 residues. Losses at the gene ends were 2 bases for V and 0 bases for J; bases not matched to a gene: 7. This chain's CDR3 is CASSQKRGGNSYNEQFF. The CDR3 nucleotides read TGTGCCAGCAGCCAAAAGCGGGGAGGTAACTCCTACAATGAGCAGTTCTTC.

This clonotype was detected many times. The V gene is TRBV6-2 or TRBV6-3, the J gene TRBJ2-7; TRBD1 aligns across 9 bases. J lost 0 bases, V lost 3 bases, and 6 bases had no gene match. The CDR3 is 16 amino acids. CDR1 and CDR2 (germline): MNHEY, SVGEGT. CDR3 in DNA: TGTGCCAGCAGTTATGGGACAGGGAAACTCTCCTACGAGCAGTACTTC. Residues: CASSYGTGKLSYEQYF.

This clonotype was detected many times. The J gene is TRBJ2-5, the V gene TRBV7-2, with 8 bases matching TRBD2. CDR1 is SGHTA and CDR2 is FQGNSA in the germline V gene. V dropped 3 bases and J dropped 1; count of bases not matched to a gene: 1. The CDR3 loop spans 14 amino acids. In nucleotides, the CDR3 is TGTGCCAGCAGCTTGCGGGAGGCCCAAGAGACCCAGTACTTC. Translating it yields CASSLREAQETQYF. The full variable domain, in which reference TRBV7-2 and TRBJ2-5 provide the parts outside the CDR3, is GAGVSQSPSNKVTEKGKDVELRCDPISGHTALYWYRQSLGQGLEFLIYFQGNSAPDKSGLPSDRFSAERTGGSVSTLTIQRTQQEDSAVYLCASSLREAQETQYFGPGTRLLVL.

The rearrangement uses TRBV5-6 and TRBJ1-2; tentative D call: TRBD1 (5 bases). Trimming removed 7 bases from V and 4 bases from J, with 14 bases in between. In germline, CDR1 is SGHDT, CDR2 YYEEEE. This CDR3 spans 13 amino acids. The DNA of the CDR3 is TGTGCCAGCCTTCAGGGAGGGGCCTATGGCTACACCTTC. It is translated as CASLQGGAYGYTF.

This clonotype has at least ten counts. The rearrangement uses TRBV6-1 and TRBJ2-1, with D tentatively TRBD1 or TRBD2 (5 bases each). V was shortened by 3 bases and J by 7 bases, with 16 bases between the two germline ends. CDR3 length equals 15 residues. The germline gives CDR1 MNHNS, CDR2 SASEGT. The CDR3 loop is CASSDYFEGPNEQFF. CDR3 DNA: TGTGCCAGCAGTGACTACTTTGAGGGGCCGAATGAGCAGTTCTTC.

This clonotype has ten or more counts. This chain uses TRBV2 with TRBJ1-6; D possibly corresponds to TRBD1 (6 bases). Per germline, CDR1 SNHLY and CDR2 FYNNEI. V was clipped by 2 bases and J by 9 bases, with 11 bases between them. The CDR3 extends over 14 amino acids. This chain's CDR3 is CASSERGVGSPLHF. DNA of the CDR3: TGTGCCAGCAGTGAAAGGGGGGTTGGTTCACCCCTCCACTTT. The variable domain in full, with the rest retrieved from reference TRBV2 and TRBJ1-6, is EPEVTQTPSHQVTQMGQEVILRCVPISNHLYFYWYRQILGQKVEFLVSFYNNEISEKSEIFDDQFSVERPDGSNFTLKIRSTKLEDSAMYFCASSERGVGSPLHFGNGTRLTVT.

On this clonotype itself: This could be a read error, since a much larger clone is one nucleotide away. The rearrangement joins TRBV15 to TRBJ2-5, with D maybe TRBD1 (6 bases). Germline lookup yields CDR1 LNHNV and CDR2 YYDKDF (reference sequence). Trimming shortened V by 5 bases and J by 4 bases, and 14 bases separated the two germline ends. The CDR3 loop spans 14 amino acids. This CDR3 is CATSPIEQGETQYF. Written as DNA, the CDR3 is TGTGCCACCAGCCCAATCGAACAGGGAGAGACCCAGTACTTC.

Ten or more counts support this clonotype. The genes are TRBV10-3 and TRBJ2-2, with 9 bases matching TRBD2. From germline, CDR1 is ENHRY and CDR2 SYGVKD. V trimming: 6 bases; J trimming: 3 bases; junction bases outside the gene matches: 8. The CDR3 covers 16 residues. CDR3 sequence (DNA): TGTGCCATCAGGCCCAGCGGGGGGACTTACACCGGGGAGCTGTTTTTT. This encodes CAIRPSGGTYTGELFF.

CDR3 nucleotide sequence: TGCAGTGCTAGAGGACAGGTCTACGAGCAGTACTTC. Translated: CSARGQVYEQYF. The rearrangement uses TRBV20-1 and TRBJ2-7; the D gene is possibly TRBD1 (6 bases). The CDR3 length is 12 residues. The germline gives CDR1 DFQATT, CDR2 SNEGSKA (reference sequence). Trimming cost V 1 base and J 3 bases, with 7 bases left between them.

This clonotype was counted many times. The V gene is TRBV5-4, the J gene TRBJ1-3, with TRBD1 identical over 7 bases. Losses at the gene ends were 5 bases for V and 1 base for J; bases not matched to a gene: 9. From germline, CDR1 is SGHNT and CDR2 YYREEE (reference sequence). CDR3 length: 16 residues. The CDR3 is CASRRTGEGSGNTIYF. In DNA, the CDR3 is TGTGCCAGCAGACGAACAGGGGAAGGGTCTGGAAACACCATATATTTT.

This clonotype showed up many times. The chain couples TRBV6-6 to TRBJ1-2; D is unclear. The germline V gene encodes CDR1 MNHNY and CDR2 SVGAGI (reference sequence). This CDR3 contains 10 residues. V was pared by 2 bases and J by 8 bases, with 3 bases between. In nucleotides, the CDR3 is TGTGCCAGCAGTTACGGGGGCTACACCTTC. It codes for CASSYGGYTF.

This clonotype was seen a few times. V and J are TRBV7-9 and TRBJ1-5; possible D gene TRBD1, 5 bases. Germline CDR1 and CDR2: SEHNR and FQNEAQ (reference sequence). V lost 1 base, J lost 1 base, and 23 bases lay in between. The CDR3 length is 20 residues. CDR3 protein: CASSLETGTTARSSNQPQHF. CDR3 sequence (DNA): TGTGCCAGCAGCTTAGAAACCGGGACTACCGCCCGATCGAGCAATCAGCCCCAGCATTTT.

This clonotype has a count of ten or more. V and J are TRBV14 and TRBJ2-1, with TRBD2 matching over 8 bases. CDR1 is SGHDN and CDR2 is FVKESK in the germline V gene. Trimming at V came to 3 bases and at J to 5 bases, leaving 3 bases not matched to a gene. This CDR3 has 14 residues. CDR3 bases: TGTGCCAGCAGCCATGCGGGGGGCAACAATGAGCAGTTCTTC. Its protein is CASSHAGGNNEQFF.

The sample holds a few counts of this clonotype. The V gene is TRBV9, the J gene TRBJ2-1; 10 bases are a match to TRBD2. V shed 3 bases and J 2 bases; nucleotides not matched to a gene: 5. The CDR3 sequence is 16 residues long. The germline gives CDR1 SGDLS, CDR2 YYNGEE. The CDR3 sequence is CASSGPGTSAYNEQFF. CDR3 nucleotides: TGTGCCAGCAGCGGGCCCGGGACTAGCGCCTACAATGAGCAGTTCTTC.

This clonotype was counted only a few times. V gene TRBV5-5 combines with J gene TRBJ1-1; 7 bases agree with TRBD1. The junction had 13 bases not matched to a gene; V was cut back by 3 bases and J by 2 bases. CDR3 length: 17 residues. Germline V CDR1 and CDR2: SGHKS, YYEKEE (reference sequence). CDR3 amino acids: CASSYYRGHLGNTEAFF. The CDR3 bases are TGTGCCAGCAGCTACTACAGGGGCCACCTAGGAAACACTGAAGCTTTCTTT.

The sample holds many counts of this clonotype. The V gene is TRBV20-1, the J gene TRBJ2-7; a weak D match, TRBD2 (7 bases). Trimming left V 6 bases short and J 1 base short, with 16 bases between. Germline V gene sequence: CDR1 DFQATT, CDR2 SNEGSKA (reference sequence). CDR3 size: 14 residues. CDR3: CSARRGEGSYEQYF. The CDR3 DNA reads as TGCAGTGCCCGGAGGGGGGAGGGATCCTACGAGCAGTACTTC.

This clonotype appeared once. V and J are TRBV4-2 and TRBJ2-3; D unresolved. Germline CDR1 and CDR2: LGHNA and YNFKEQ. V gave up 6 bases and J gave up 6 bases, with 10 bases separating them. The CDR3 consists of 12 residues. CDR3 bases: TGTGCCAGCAGTCATGCCCGGGATACGCAGTATTTT. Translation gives CASSHARDTQYF.

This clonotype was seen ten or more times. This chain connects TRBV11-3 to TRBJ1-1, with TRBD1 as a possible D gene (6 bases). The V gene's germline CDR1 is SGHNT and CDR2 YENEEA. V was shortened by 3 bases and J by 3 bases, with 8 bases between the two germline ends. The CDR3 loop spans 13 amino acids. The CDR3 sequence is CASSFYRDTEAFF. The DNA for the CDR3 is TGTGCCAGCAGCTTCTACAGGGACACTGAAGCTTTCTTT.

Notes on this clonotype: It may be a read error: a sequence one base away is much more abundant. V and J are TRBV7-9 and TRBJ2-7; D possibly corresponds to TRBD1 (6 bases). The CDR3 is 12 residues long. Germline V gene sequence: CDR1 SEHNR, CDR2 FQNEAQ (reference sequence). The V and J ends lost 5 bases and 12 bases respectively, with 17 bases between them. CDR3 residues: CASSGGRDDPYF. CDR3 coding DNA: TGTGCCAGCAGCGGGGGCCGGGACGATCCGTACTTC.

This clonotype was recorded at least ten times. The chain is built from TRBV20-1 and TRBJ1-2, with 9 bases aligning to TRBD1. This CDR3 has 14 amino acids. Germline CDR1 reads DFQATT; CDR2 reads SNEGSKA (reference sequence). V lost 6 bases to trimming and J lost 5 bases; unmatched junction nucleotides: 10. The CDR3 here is CSATGTGSWYGYTF. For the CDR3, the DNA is TGCAGTGCCACCGGGACAGGGTCATGGTATGGCTACACCTTC.

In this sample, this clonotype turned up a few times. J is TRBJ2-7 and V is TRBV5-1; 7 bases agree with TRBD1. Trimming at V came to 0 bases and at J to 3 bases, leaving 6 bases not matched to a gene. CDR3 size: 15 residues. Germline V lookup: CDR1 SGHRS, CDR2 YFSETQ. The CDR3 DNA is TGCGCCAGCAGCTTGGGACAGGGTGATTACTACGAGCAGTACTTC. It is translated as CASSLGQGDYYEQYF.

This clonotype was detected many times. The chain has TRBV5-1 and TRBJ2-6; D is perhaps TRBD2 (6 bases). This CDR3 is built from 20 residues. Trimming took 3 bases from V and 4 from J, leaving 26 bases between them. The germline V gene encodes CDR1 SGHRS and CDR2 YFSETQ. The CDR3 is CASSSFGTGELLSGANVLTF. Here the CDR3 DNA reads TGCGCCAGCAGCTCGTTCGGTACGGGAGAACTGCTTTCCGGGGCCAACGTCCTGACTTTC. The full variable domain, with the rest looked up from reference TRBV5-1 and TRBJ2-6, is KAGVTQTPRYLIKTRGQQVTLSCSPISGHRSVSWYQQTPGQGLQFLFEYFSETQRNKGNFPGRFSGRQFSNSRSEMNVSTLELGDSALYLCASSSFGTGELLSGANVLTFGAGSRLTVL.

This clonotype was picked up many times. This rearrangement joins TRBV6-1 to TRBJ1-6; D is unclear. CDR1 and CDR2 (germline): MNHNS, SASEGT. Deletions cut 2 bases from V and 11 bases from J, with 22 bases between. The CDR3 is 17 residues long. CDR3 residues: CASSETGATEGWTPLHF. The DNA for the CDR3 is TGTGCCAGCAGTGAAACGGGCGCTACAGAGGGATGGACACCCCTCCACTTT.

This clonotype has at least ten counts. CDR3 bases: TGTGCCAGCGAGGGATGGGTCTCTGGAAACACCATATATTTT. Protein: CASEGWVSGNTIYF. The J gene is TRBJ1-3, the V gene TRBV12-3 or TRBV12-4; D gene ambiguous. CDR3 size: 14 residues. The germline V and J ends were trimmed by 8 bases and 0 bases, with 11 bases remaining between them.

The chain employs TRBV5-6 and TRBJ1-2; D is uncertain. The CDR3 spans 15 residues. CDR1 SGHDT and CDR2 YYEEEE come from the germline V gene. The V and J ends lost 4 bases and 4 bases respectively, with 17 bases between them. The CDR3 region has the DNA TGTGCCAGCAGCCCCGCGTCCGAGGGTTTCTATGGCTACACCTTC. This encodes CASSPASEGFYGYTF.

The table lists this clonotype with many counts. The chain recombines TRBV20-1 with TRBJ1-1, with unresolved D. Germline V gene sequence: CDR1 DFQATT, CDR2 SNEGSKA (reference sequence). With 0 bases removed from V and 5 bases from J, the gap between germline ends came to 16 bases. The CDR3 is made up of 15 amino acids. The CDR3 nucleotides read TGCAGTGCTAGAGATCGGGCACTTGAAATTACTGAAGCTTTCTTT. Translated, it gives CSARDRALEITEAFF.

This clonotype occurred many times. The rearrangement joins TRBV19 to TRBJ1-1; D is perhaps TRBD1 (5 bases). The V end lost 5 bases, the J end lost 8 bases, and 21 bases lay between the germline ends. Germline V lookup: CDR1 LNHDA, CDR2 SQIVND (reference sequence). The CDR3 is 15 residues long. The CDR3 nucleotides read TGTGCCAGTAGTCCCGGAGCAGGGATGTTCCTGGAAGCTTTCTTT. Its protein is CASSPGAGMFLEAFF.

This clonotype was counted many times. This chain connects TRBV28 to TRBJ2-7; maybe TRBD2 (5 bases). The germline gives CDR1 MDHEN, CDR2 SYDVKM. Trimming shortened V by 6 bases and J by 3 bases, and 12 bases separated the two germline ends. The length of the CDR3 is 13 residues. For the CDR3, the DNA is TGTGCCAGCAGGCTACCCAGCGGCTACGAGCAGTACTTC. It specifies CASRLPSGYEQYF. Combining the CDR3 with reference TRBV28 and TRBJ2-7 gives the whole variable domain DVKVTQSSRYLVKRTGEKVFLECVQDMDHENMFWYRQDPGLGLRLIYFSYDVKMKEKGDIPEGYSVSREKKERFSLILESASTNQTSMYLCASRLPSGYEQYFGPGTRLTVT.

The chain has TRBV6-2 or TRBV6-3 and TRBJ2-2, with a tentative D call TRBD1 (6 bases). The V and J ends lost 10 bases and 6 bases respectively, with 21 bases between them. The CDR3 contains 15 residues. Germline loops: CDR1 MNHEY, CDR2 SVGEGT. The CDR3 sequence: CATRFPTGIPGELFF. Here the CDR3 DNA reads TGTGCCACCCGCTTCCCCACAGGGATCCCCGGGGAGCTGTTTTTT.

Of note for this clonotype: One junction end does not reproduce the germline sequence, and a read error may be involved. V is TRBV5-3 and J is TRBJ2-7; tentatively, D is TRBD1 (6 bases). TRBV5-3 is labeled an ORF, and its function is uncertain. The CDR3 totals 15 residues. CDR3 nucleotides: TGTGCCAGCAGCTCAGGGAAGACAGGTTCCTACGAGCAGTACTTC. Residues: CASSSGKTGSYEQYF.